A selection of T cell receptor beta chains follows, all from one sample in a study of human T cells and chemical hapten exposure. TCRdb ran MiXCR on the RACE reads and lists one entry per CDR3 protein. The repertoire holds approximately 88,000 distinct CDR3 sequences, with 10% to 15% as singletons. The sample was whole blood, taken in connection with sensitization to the hapten diphenylcyclopropenone (DPC). All receptors derive from a woman in her 50s with alopecia areata. Some clones in this sample may be carry-over from other donors' samples. CDR3s include the opening cysteine and the closing phenylalanine or tryptophan. Each record gives: J gene, D gene, V gene, clone size, CDR3 protein, CDR3 DNA. A D gene is named only where the DNA matches it firmly. Expanded clones are given a class, and other clones once, few, many or no size at all.

J: TRBJ2-2
D: TRBD2
V: TRBV7-8
size: few
CDR3: CASSILGLAVNTGELFF
DNA: TGTGCCAGCAGCATCCTGGGACTAGCGGTGAACACCGGGGAGCTGTTTTTT

J: TRBJ1-5
D: .
V: TRBV19
size: many
CDR3: CASSISGGNQPQHF
DNA: TGTGCCAGTAGTATTTCTGGGGGCAATCAGCCCCAGCATTTT

J: TRBJ2-1
D: .
V: TRBV14
size: many
CDR3: CASSQVRAAEQFF
DNA: TGTGCCAGCAGCCAAGTCAGGGCGGCTGAGCAGTTCTTC

J: TRBJ2-6
D: .
V: TRBV7-9
size: .
CDR3: CASSQEMDWPSSGANVLTF
DNA: TGTGCCAGCAGCCAAGAAATGGACTGGCCGAGCAGTGGGGCCAACGTCCTGACTTTC

J: TRBJ1-4
D: TRBD1
V: TRBV5-1
size: few
CDR3: CASSDRDSANEKLFF
DNA: TGCGCCAGCAGCGACCGGGACAGCGCGAATGAAAAACTGTTTTTT

J: TRBJ2-3
D: TRBD2
V: TRBV19
size: many
CDR3: CASSDLAGHGDTQYF
DNA: TGTGCCAGTAGTGACTTAGCGGGACATGGAGATACGCAGTATTTT

J: TRBJ1-6
D: TRBD1
V: TRBV20-1
size: few
CDR3: CSAGRTGNSPLHF
DNA: TGCAGTGCGGGGCGGACAGGGAACTCACCCCTCCACTTT

J: TRBJ2-2
D: .
V: TRBV6-6
size: few
CDR3: CASSYDKNTGELFF
DNA: TGTGCCAGCAGTTACGACAAGAACACCGGGGAGCTGTTTTTT

J: TRBJ2-7
D: TRBD1
V: TRBV28
size: .
CDR3: CASSFEPRGLNEQYF
DNA: TGTGCCAGCAGTTTCGAGCCCAGGGGGTTGAACGAGCAGTACTTC

J: TRBJ1-1
D: .
V: TRBV29-1
size: .
CDR3: CSVVGQLNQAFF
DNA: TGCAGCGTTGTTGGTCAGCTAAACCAAGCTTTCTTT

J: TRBJ2-5
D: .
V: TRBV5-1
size: many
CDR3: CASAISVNYQETQYF
DNA: TGCGCCAGCGCCATTAGCGTAAACTACCAAGAGACCCAGTACTTC

J: TRBJ2-7
D: .
V: TRBV10-3
size: .
CDR3: CAIRAQRVDIEQYF
DNA: TGTGCCATCAGGGCCCAGCGGGTTGATATCGAGCAGTACTTC

J: TRBJ2-5
D: TRBD2
V: TRBV6-1
size: .
CDR3: CDSNPGRGTSAETQYF
DNA: TGTGACAGCAACCCTGGCCGTGGGACTAGCGCCGAGACCCAGTACTTC

J: TRBJ2-2
D: TRBD1
V: TRBV28
size: many
CDR3: CASSPGTAPAANTGELFF
DNA: TGTGCCAGCAGTCCCGGGACAGCGCCTGCCGCGAACACCGGGGAGCTGTTTTTT

J: TRBJ1-4
D: TRBD1
V: TRBV25-1
size: .
CDR3: CATRQGGNEKLFF
DNA: TGTGCCACCCGACAGGGAGGAAATGAAAAACTGTTTTTT

J: TRBJ1-2
D: .
V: TRBV20-1
size: many
CDR3: CSAYTANYGYTF
DNA: TGCAGTGCTTACACTGCTAACTATGGCTACACCTTC

J: TRBJ2-2
D: TRBD2
V: TRBV5-1
size: few
CDR3: CASSFKREKSAGELFF
DNA: TGCGCCAGCAGCTTTAAGCGGGAGAAAAGTGCCGGGGAGCTGTTTTTT